This T cell receptor (beta chain) comes out of a study of Graves' ophthalmopathy and Graves' hyperthyroidism. RNA transcripts provided the template for amplifying TCR beta CDR3 regions. RT-PCR with HTBI primers came first, then second-round multiplex PCR. From the multiplex PCR reads, TCRdb called clonotypes with MiXCR, one entry per CDR3 protein. The sample records about 480,000 distinct CDR3 sequences, approximately 14% being singletons. Uncontrolled infections, other autoimmune diseases, pregnancy or lactation barred patients from enrollment. The table lists this clonotype with many counts. The V end lost 6 bases, the J end lost 0 bases, and 26 bases lay between the germline ends. There are 19 residues in the CDR3. The germline CDR1 and CDR2 sequences are LGHNT and FRNRAP.

This TCR was recovered from a young woman with Graves' ophthalmopathy. This chain connects TRBV12-5 to TRBJ1-1; D may be TRBD1 (6 bases). The sequenced sample was blood. CDR3 loop: CASGLSPRTVAVVNTEAFF. In DNA, the CDR3 is TGTGCTAGTGGCCTCTCCCCAAGGACAGTAGCGGTGGTGAACACTGAAGCTTTCTTT.